The sequence of this T cell receptor beta chain was determined in a study of PD-1 blockade in classical Hodgkin lymphoma. Overall study results and limits: CD4+ TCR diversity, unlike CD8+, climbed significantly by C4D1. Compared with healthy donors, newly diagnosed patients reportedly showed lower baseline TCR diversity.

Profiled with immunoSEQ multiplex PCR; TCRdb holds only in-frame clones, not every one. The sample holds over 20,000 clones; 80% are singletons and the top ten take approximately 7.2%. Brentuximab vedotin exposure varied, and every patient relapsed after autologous stem cell transplantation. As concerns this clone: Its cognate antigen is unknown.

Sequenced material: peripheral blood mononuclear cells (PBMCs), taken at baseline. The source of this sequence is a human donor with classical Hodgkin lymphoma.

The DNA of the CDR3 is TGTGCCAGCAGACCCGTAGGCAGGGACGGCTACACCTTC. It specifies CASRPVGRDGYTF. The chain is built from TRBV7-2 and TRBJ1-2; a weak D match, TRBD1 (5 bases). Trimming left V 6 bases short and J 8 bases short, with 16 bases between. The CDR3 is made up of 13 amino acids. The germline V gene has CDR1 SGHTA and CDR2 FQGNSA.